This T cell receptor beta chain was found in a study of T cells after yellow fever vaccination. Looking at the study overall: Fractions of limited cellularity were prepared by means of SMART-Seq v4 Ultra Low Input. Findings and limits, study-wide: The secondary response showed a weaker magnitude and a faster peak, day 5 versus 15.

MiXCR was run by TCRdb on the 5' RACE reads, yielding one entry per CDR3 protein. The sample carries some 500,000 distinct CDR3 sequences, roughly 14% recorded once. Germline values: CDR1 SGDLS, CDR2 YYNGEE. V lost 0 bases to trimming and J lost 6 bases, with 13 bases between them. The CDR3 has 15 residues. This clonotype was detected only a few times. Its target is unknown. V usage is TRBV9 and J usage is TRBJ2-1; tentative D call: TRBD1 (6 bases). The receptor was isolated from a man younger than 40 who received the YFV17D yellow fever vaccine. The material sequenced was PBMCs, taken on the day of the yellow fever booster vaccination. The CDR3 DNA sequence: TGTGCCAGCAGCGTAGGCGGAGGACAGCTCAATGAGCAGTTCTTC. Protein sequence: CASSVGGGQLNEQFF.